This passage covers 5 T cell receptor beta chains from one sample sequenced in a study of Ad26.COV2.S vaccination and SARS-CoV-2 variants. Described treatment: around 19 received Ad26.COV2.S at low or high dose, single or two shots; roughly five received placebo; per-sample allocation not given. Sampling was performed 63 days after the first vaccine or placebo injection. This table comes from immunoSEQ multiplex PCR, and its TCRdb copy is limited to in-frame clones, with some not included. The sample lists about 480,000 clones; roughly 89% were seen once. The sample consisted of peripheral blood, taken in a trial of Ad26.COV2.S vaccine versus placebo. The receptors shown here come from a person aged 18 to 59 who received the Ad26.COV2.S COVID-19 vaccine or a placebo.

The V and J genes are TRBV3-1 (or the pseudogene TRBV3-2) and TRBJ2-1; 16 nucleotides line up with TRBD2. The CDR3 consists of 20 residues. CDR1 is LGHDT, CDR2 YNNKEL, per germline (reference sequence). The V and J ends lost 2 bases and 2 bases, in that order; junction bases with no gene match: 9. The CDR3 bases are TGTGCCAGCAGCCAAAGGAGGGGACTAGCGGGAGGGAGGACCTACAATGAGCAGTTCTTC. Protein sequence: CASSQRRGLAGGRTYNEQFF.

The chain uses TRBV3-1 (or the pseudogene TRBV3-2) and TRBJ2-5, with D possibly being TRBD2 (5 bases). There are 14 residues in the CDR3. Germline assignment: CDR1 LGHDT and CDR2 YNNKEL (reference sequence). The ends were cut back, 4 bases at V and 8 bases at J, with 17 bases in the middle. CDR3 residues: CASSLQTGRQTQYF. The CDR3 coding sequence is TGTGCCAGCAGCCTACAAACGGGGAGACAAACCCAGTACTTC.

The gene calls are TRBV10-3 and TRBJ2-1; no firm D call. The germline V gene encodes CDR1 ENHRY and CDR2 SYGVKD. V was shortened by 5 bases and J by 4 bases, with 12 bases between the two germline ends. The CDR3 spans 14 residues. The CDR3 region has the DNA TGTGCCATCAGTTCCGCGGCCGGATACAATGAGCAGTTCTTC. This encodes CAISSAAGYNEQFF.

The gene calls are TRBV29-1 and TRBJ1-1, with no clear D. This CDR3 is 13 amino acids long. The germline V and J ends were trimmed by 4 bases and 0 bases, with 9 bases remaining between them. CDR1 is SQVTM, CDR2 ANQGSEA, per germline. Here the CDR3 reads CSVVSFMNTEAFF. In DNA form, the CDR3 reads TGCAGCGTTGTAAGCTTCATGAACACTGAAGCTTTCTTT. Full variable domain (remainder filled in from reference TRBV29-1 and TRBJ1-1): SAVISQKPSRDICQRGTSLTIQCQVDSQVTMMFWYRQQPGQSLTLIATANQGSEATYESGFVIDKFPISRPNLTFSTLTVSNMSPEDSSIYLCSVVSFMNTEAFFGQGTRLTVV.

The rearrangement links TRBV29-1 to TRBJ2-7; possibly TRBD2 for D (7 bases). Germline-derived CDR1 and CDR2 are SQVTM and ANQGSEA. Deletions cut 3 bases from V and 4 bases from J, with 13 bases between. The CDR3 spans 13 residues. This CDR3 is CSVEGGGKYEQYF. CDR3 coding DNA: TGCAGCGTTGAGGGAGGGGGGAAATACGAGCAGTACTTC.